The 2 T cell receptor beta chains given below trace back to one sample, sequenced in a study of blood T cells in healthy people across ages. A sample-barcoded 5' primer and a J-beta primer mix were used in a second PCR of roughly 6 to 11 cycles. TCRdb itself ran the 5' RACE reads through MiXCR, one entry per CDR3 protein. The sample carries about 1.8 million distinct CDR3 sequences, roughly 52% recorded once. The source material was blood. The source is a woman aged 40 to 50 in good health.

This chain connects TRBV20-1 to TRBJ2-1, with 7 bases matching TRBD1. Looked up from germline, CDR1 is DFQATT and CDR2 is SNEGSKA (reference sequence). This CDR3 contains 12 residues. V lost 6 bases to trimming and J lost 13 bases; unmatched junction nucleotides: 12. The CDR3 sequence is CSAAGQEETQFF. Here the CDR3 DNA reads TGCAGTGCAGCAGGACAGGAAGAGACCCAGTTCTTC.

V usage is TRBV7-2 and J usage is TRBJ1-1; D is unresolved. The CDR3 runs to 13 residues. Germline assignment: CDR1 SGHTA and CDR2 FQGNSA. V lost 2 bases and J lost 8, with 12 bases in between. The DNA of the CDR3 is TGTGCCAGCAGCTTATTAAATAACGGGGAAGCTTTCTTT. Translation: CASSLLNNGEAFF.